The T cell receptor (beta chain) under discussion was sequenced for a study of shared clonotypes between healthy human individuals. Study-wide results and caveats: Among the subsets, naive ones generally showed larger estimated richness than memory ones. Investigators expected sequencing depth to affect clonotype sharing among donors. When naive CD4 clonotypes were compared across a few donors, approximately 4.9% were shared. Among non-shared clonotypes, generation probabilities were lower than among those shared by all four donors.

The CDR3 is made up of 13 amino acids. CDR1 SEHNR and CDR2 FQNEAQ come from the germline V gene (reference sequence). V lost 1 base, J lost 1 base, and 5 bases lay in between. The naive CD8 fraction comprised CD45RO-negative cells positively selected for CCR7 and excluded terminally differentiated effector memory CD45RA+ cells. Clones were read by immunoSEQ multiplex PCR, and TCRdb kept only the in-frame ones, dropping some. This table has under 1 million clones, roughly 92% appearing once. With respect to this clone: Its specificity is not known.

The sequence was obtained from a man aged 25-40 years in good health. The chain employs TRBV7-9 and TRBJ2-7; D not certain. Input material: naive CD8+ T cells sorted from blood. CDR3 sequence: CASSLGLSYEQYF. The CDR3 coding sequence is TGTGCCAGCAGCTTAGGACTTTCCTACGAGCAGTACTTC. The full variable domain, its missing parts supplied by reference TRBV7-9 and TRBJ2-7, is DTGVSQNPRHKITKRGQNVTFRCDPISEHNRLYWYRQTLGQGPEFLTYFQNEAQLEKSRLLSDRFSAERPKGSFSTLEIQRTEQGDSAMYLCASSLGLSYEQYFGPGTRLTVT.